The next 21 T cell receptor beta chains were all read from a single sample in a study of graft-versus-host responses after intestinal transplantation. Here immunoSEQ multiplex PCR was the method, and the copy in TCRdb shows in-frame clones only, minus some. Of 95,000 or so clones in the sample, about 93% were seen once. Sample: PBMCs, taken 453 days after intestinal transplant. The receptors shown here come from a human patient who received an intestinal transplant, so some T cells may come from the graft donor.

The chain recombines TRBV9 with TRBJ1-1; D not certain. This CDR3 contains 15 residues. V was clipped by 4 bases and J by 1 base, with 14 bases between them. Germline loops: CDR1 SGDLS, CDR2 YYNGEE. CDR3 protein: CASSLRNEPNTEAFF. The DNA of the CDR3 is TGTGCCAGCAGCCTCCGTAATGAACCGAACACTGAAGCTTTCTTT.

The gene calls are TRBV5-1 and TRBJ2-2, with D uncertain. The CDR3 is 13 residues long. The V end lost 0 bases, the J end lost 5 bases, and 5 bases lay between the germline ends. The germline V gene encodes CDR1 SGHRS and CDR2 YFSETQ. CDR3 sequence (DNA): TGCGCCAGCAGCTTGGAAGCAACCGGGGAGCTGTTTTTT. This encodes CASSLEATGELFF.

The gene calls are TRBV13 and TRBJ2-7; D may be TRBD1 (6 bases). From germline, CDR1 is PRHDT and CDR2 FYEKMQ (reference sequence). This CDR3 has 14 residues. V shed 2 bases and J shed 5 bases, with 13 bases lying between them. The CDR3 region is CASSLTLTGNEQYF. CDR3 nucleotides: TGTGCCAGCAGCTTAACCCTCACAGGGAACGAGCAGTACTTC.

The chain uses TRBV13 and TRBJ1-4; D gene ambiguous. Germline V gene sequence: CDR1 PRHDT, CDR2 FYEKMQ (reference sequence). The CDR3 is 14 amino acids. Trimming shortened V by 4 bases and J by 5 bases, and 11 bases separated the two germline ends. The CDR3 protein is CASSSRQINEKLFF. DNA for the CDR3: TGTGCCAGCAGCTCCCGGCAAATAAATGAAAAACTGTTTTTT.

In its sample, this clone was seen once. CDR3 loop: CASREGQGRTYEQYF. The CDR3 bases are TGTGCCAGCAGGGAGGGACAGGGAAGGACCTACGAGCAGTACTTC. This chain links TRBV6-6 with TRBJ2-7; 9 bases line up with TRBD1. The CDR3 runs to 15 residues. The ends lost 6 bases at V and 2 bases at J; junction bases unmatched: 8. Germline loops: CDR1 MNHNY, CDR2 SVGAGI (reference sequence).

This chain joins TRBV4-2 and TRBJ2-3; 9 bases are shared with TRBD2. This CDR3 comprises 15 residues. CDR1 is LGHNA, CDR2 YNFKEQ, per germline. The junction had 6 bases not matched to a gene; V was cut back by 4 bases and J by 4 bases. The DNA of the CDR3 is TGTGCCAGCAGCCCTTTAGCGGGGGTTTCAGATACGCAGTATTTT. Its translation is CASSPLAGVSDTQYF.

The rearrangement links TRBV25-1 to TRBJ1-5, with D unresolved. Germline CDR1 MGHDK, CDR2 SYGVNS. The CDR3 contains 12 residues. V dropped 6 bases and J dropped 9 bases, with 12 bases sitting between them. The CDR3 coding sequence is TGTGCCAGCAGCCTCCAGTGGGGGCCCCAGCATTTT. Translated: CASSLQWGPQHF.

This chain uses TRBV10-2 with TRBJ1-2; no firm D call. The V gene lost 6 bases and the J gene lost 8 bases, with 19 bases spanning the gap. From germline, CDR1 is WSHSY and CDR2 SAAADI. This CDR3 is built from 14 residues. CDR3 amino acids: CASRGVRVKDGYTF. CDR3 sequence (DNA): TGCGCCAGCAGGGGTGTGAGGGTGAAGGACGGCTACACCTTC.

The V and J genes are TRBV5-4 and TRBJ2-3, with 7 bases identical to TRBD2. The ends lost 6 bases at V and 6 bases at J; junction bases unmatched: 10. The CDR3 contains 14 residues. Germline V gene lookup returns CDR1 SGHNT and CDR2 YYREEE (reference sequence). The CDR3 loop reads CASTPGGFMDTQYF. The DNA of the CDR3 is TGTGCCAGCACCCCGGGAGGTTTTATGGATACGCAGTATTTT.

This clone was recorded once. The V and J genes are TRBV5-1 and TRBJ2-4; 7 nucleotides line up with TRBD2. V trimming: 3 bases; J trimming: 2 bases; junction bases outside the gene matches: 17. The CDR3 is made up of 19 amino acids. Germline assignment: CDR1 SGHRS and CDR2 YFSETQ. Here the CDR3 DNA reads TGCGCCAGCAGCTGGGGCGGGGAGGGGTGGACCCCTACCAAAAACATTCAGTACTTC. This encodes CASSWGGEGWTPTKNIQYF.

Here the CDR3 DNA reads TGTGCCAGCAGTTTTGGGGACACCTACAATGAGCAGTTCTTC. This sequence encodes CASSFGDTYNEQFF. The V gene is TRBV27, the J gene TRBJ2-1; possibly TRBD1 for D (6 bases). Trimming removed 3 bases from V and 2 bases from J, with 8 bases in between. Germline V CDR1 and CDR2: MNHEY, SMNVEV (reference sequence). The CDR3 runs to 14 residues.

V is TRBV25-1 and J is TRBJ1-1, with no clear D. Germline values: CDR1 MGHDK, CDR2 SYGVNS. V lost 4 bases and J lost 3, with 15 bases in between. The CDR3 is 15 residues long. CDR3 in DNA: TGTGCCAGCAGTGCTAGAGGGTTCGCGGACACTGAAGCTTTCTTT. Protein: CASSARGFADTEAFF. The variable domain in full, completed from reference TRBV25-1 and TRBJ1-1, reads EADIYQTPRYLVIGTGKKITLECSQTMGHDKMYWYQQDPGMELHLIHYSYGVNSTEKGDLSSESTVSRIRTEHFPLTLESARPSHTSQYLCASSARGFADTEAFFGQGTRLTVV.

This chain links TRBV5-1 with TRBJ2-1; D unclear. V lost 0 bases, J lost 0 bases, and 4 bases lay in between. This CDR3 contains 14 residues. Germline V gene lookup returns CDR1 SGHRS and CDR2 YFSETQ. CDR3 protein: CASSLASSYNEQFF. The CDR3 bases are TGCGCCAGCAGCTTGGCTAGCTCCTACAATGAGCAGTTCTTC. Combining the CDR3 with reference TRBV5-1 and TRBJ2-1 gives the whole variable domain KAGVTQTPRYLIKTRGQQVTLSCSPISGHRSVSWYQQTPGQGLQFLFEYFSETQRNKGNFPGRFSGRQFSNSRSEMNVSTLELGDSALYLCASSLASSYNEQFFGPGTRLTVL.

CDR3 nucleotides: TGCAGCGTTTACAGGGGTGACACTGAAGCTTTCTTT. Protein sequence: CSVYRGDTEAFF. The rearrangement links TRBV29-1 to TRBJ1-1, with 7 positions matching TRBD1. CDR1 and CDR2 (germline): SQVTM, ANQGSEA. This CDR3 is 12 amino acids long. Trimming cost V 5 bases and J 3 bases; bases outside gene matches: 3. Complete variable domain (other parts from reference TRBV29-1 and TRBJ1-1): SAVISQKPSRDICQRGTSLTIQCQVDSQVTMMFWYRQQPGQSLTLIATANQGSEATYESGFVIDKFPISRPNLTFSTLTVSNMSPEDSSIYLCSVYRGDTEAFFGQGTRLTVV.

The V call is TRBV18, the J call TRBJ1-2; weak D call: TRBD1 (6 bases). V was pared by 3 bases and J by 8 bases, with 16 bases between. The CDR3 spans 14 residues. The germline V gene has CDR1 KGHSH and CDR2 LQKENI. This CDR3 reads CASSPPTGSRGYTF. The CDR3 nucleotides are TGTGCCAGCTCACCTCCAACAGGGTCCCGCGGCTACACCTTC.

V and J are TRBV7-9 and TRBJ2-5; 7 bases agree with TRBD1. Germline loops: CDR1 SEHNR, CDR2 FQNEAQ (reference sequence). Trimming removed 5 bases from V and 5 bases from J; junction bases left unmatched: 8. The CDR3 is made up of 14 amino acids. Here the CDR3 DNA reads TGTGCCAGCAGCCGTAGACAGGGCGGGGAGACCCAGTACTTC. It translates to CASSRRQGGETQYF.

The count of this clone is one. V usage is TRBV5-1 and J usage is TRBJ1-2; 9 bases are a match to TRBD1. The V gene's germline CDR1 is SGHRS and CDR2 YFSETQ. The CDR3 extends over 15 amino acids. V dropped 0 bases and J dropped 3; count of bases not matched to a gene: 3. This CDR3 reads CASSLGQGVYYGYTF. CDR3 coding DNA: TGCGCCAGCAGCTTGGGACAGGGGGTATACTATGGCTACACCTTC.

This chain uses TRBV11-2 with TRBJ1-1, with D perhaps matching TRBD1 (5 bases). V lost 5 bases to trimming and J lost 1 base, with 11 bases between them. From germline, CDR1 is SGHAT and CDR2 FQNNGV. This CDR3 has 14 residues. For the CDR3, the DNA is TGTGCCAGCAGCCGTGGACAACCGAACACTGAAGCTTTCTTT. It codes for CASSRGQPNTEAFF.

The CDR3, as DNA: TGTGCCAGCAGTCGGGGCACCGGGGAGCTGTTTTTT. It encodes CASSRGTGELFF. The genes are TRBV6-5 and TRBJ2-2, with D tentatively TRBD2 (5 bases). With 5 bases removed from V and 4 bases from J, the gap between germline ends came to 5 bases. The CDR3 loop spans 12 amino acids. The germline V gene has CDR1 MNHEY and CDR2 SVGAGI.

The V and J genes are TRBV5-1 and TRBJ2-7; TRBD2 matches 12 bases. Germline loops: CDR1 SGHRS, CDR2 YFSETQ. The ends lost 4 bases at V and 7 bases at J; junction bases unmatched: 6. The CDR3 contains 14 residues. In DNA form, the CDR3 reads TGCGCCAGCAGCCAGACTAGCGGGGGCTGGGAGCAGTACTTC. It is translated as CASSQTSGGWEQYF.

The rearrangement uses TRBV5-1 and TRBJ2-3; D unresolved. The germline CDR1 and CDR2 sequences are SGHRS and YFSETQ. This CDR3 is 13 amino acids long. Trimming shortened V by 1 base and J by 2 bases, and 5 bases separated the two germline ends. The CDR3 DNA is TGCGCCAGCAGCTTGTCCCTCACAGATACGCAGTATTTT. This encodes CASSLSLTDTQYF.